Listed below are T cell receptor beta chains from one sample, sequenced in a study of beta chain features in type 1 diabetes. The protocol was immunoSEQ multiplex PCR, while the TCRdb copy is restricted to in-frame clones and leaves out a portion. This table holds hundreds of thousands of clones, 68% found once. The sequenced material came from naive CD4+ T cells from blood. The receptor source for this set is a man aged 25 to 40 in good health. The CDR3 runs from the conserved cysteine through the conserved F or W. Fields, in order: J gene, D gene, CDR3 length, V gene, clone size, CDR3 protein, CDR3 DNA. The D gene is left open where the match is weak. Rows may omit the clone size; those that give it use once, few, many or a size class.

J: TRBJ2-6
D: -
length: 14
V: TRBV7-9
size: -
CDR3: CASSFDSFANVLTF
DNA: TGTGCCAGCAGCTTCGACAGCTTCGCCAACGTCCTGACTTTC

J: TRBJ2-2
D: TRBD1
length: 15
V: TRBV29-1
size: -
CDR3: CSVEGTGVNTGELFF
DNA: TGCAGCGTTGAAGGGACAGGGGTTAACACCGGGGAGCTGTTTTTT

J: TRBJ1-1
D: -
length: 13
V: TRBV30
size: -
CDR3: CAWSLDRNTEAFF
DNA: TGTGCCTGGAGTTTGGACAGGAACACTGAAGCTTTCTTT

J: TRBJ2-5
D: -
length: 14
V: TRBV6-5
size: few
CDR3: CASSGTPVEETQYF
DNA: TGTGCCAGCAGTGGGACCCCGGTGGAAGAGACCCAGTACTTC

J: TRBJ2-3
D: -
length: 16
V: TRBV7-2
size: -
CDR3: CASSFRAPKVADTQYF
DNA: TGTGCCAGCAGCTTCCGGGCACCCAAGGTAGCAGATACGCAGTATTTT

J: TRBJ2-5
D: TRBD1
length: 15
V: TRBV9
size: -
CDR3: CASSARQGNQETQYF
DNA: TGTGCCAGCAGCGCCCGACAGGGGAACCAAGAGACCCAGTACTTC

J: TRBJ2-7
D: -
length: 12
V: TRBV6-1
size: -
CDR3: CASSENSYEQYF
DNA: TGTGCCAGCAGTGAAAACAGCTACGAGCAGTACTTC

J: TRBJ1-1
D: -
length: 12
V: TRBV27
size: -
CDR3: CASSSGPFEAFF
DNA: TGTGCCAGCAGCTCGGGACCGTTTGAAGCTTTCTTT

J: TRBJ2-5
D: TRBD1
length: 15
V: TRBV7-9
size: -
CDR3: CASSLDRVLGETQYF
DNA: TGTGCCAGCAGCCTGGACAGGGTTTTGGGAGAGACCCAGTACTTC

J: TRBJ2-5
D: -
length: 11
V: TRBV30
size: few
CDR3: CAWSVSEPQYF
DNA: TGTGCCTGGAGTGTGTCGGAGCCCCAGTACTTC

J: TRBJ2-7
D: -
length: 15
V: TRBV9
size: few
CDR3: CASSPRDAQSGEQYF
DNA: TGTGCCAGCAGCCCCCGGGACGCCCAATCGGGCGAGCAGTACTTC

J: TRBJ2-5
D: -
length: 14
V: TRBV30
size: few
CDR3: CAGGMRTAQETQYF
DNA: TGTGCAGGAGGGATGAGGACGGCACAAGAGACCCAGTACTTC

J: TRBJ1-5
D: -
length: 12
V: TRBV28
size: -
CDR3: CASSGTYQPQHF
DNA: TGTGCCAGCAGTGGGACTTATCAGCCCCAGCATTTT

J: TRBJ2-7
D: TRBD2
length: 15
V: TRBV30
size: once
CDR3: CASNPPSGILHEQYF
DNA: TGTGCCTCGAACCCTCCTAGCGGGATTCTCCACGAGCAGTACTTC

J: TRBJ2-3
D: -
length: 12
V: TRBV29-1
size: -
CDR3: CSVEDWADTQYF
DNA: TGCAGCGTTGAAGATTGGGCAGATACGCAGTATTTT

J: TRBJ2-3
D: -
length: 15
V: TRBV5-1
size: -
CDR3: CASRPDGASTDTQYF
DNA: TGCGCCAGCAGACCGGACGGGGCTAGCACAGATACGCAGTATTTT

J: TRBJ1-1
D: -
length: 15
V: TRBV6-6
size: -
CDR3: CASQRRRGEDTEAFF
DNA: TGTGCCAGCCAACGACGCAGGGGAGAGGACACTGAAGCTTTCTTT

J: TRBJ2-3
D: TRBD2
length: 14
V: TRBV29-1
size: -
CDR3: CSVSLAGGTDTQYF
DNA: TGCAGCGTATCGCTAGCGGGAGGCACAGATACGCAGTATTTT

J: TRBJ2-7
D: TRBD2
length: 15
V: TRBV10-3
size: -
CDR3: CAISEGSSGSYEQYF
DNA: TGTGCCATCAGTGAGGGGTCTAGCGGGAGCTACGAGCAGTACTTC

J: TRBJ1-3
D: -
length: 14
V: TRBV30
size: -
CDR3: CAWSPGQGRNTIYF
DNA: TGTGCCTGGAGCCCAGGCCAGGGACGGAACACCATATATTTT

J: TRBJ2-7
D: -
length: 16
V: TRBV6-6
size: -
CDR3: CASSYSARDFGEEQYF
DNA: TGTGCCAGCAGTTACTCCGCTAGGGACTTCGGGGAGGAGCAGTACTTC

J: TRBJ2-1
D: -
length: 13
V: TRBV29-1
size: -
CDR3: CSVAGSSYNEQFF
DNA: TGCAGCGTTGCCGGGAGTAGCTACAATGAGCAGTTCTTC

J: TRBJ1-6
D: TRBD1
length: 13
V: TRBV30
size: -
CDR3: CAWKGQYNSPLHF
DNA: TGTGCCTGGAAGGGACAGTATAATTCACCCCTCCACTTT

J: TRBJ2-3
D: -
length: 16
V: TRBV13
size: once
CDR3: CASSSLRVAKADTQYF
DNA: TGTGCCAGCAGCTCCCTCAGGGTTGCGAAAGCAGATACGCAGTATTTT

J: TRBJ2-5
D: TRBD1
length: 16
V: TRBV4-1
size: -
CDR3: CASSAVQGAAGETQYF
DNA: TGCGCCAGCAGCGCCGTACAGGGGGCGGCTGGAGAGACCCAGTACTTC

J: TRBJ2-7
D: -
length: 14
V: TRBV10-3
size: -
CDR3: CAISESGDSYEQYF
DNA: TGTGCCATCAGTGAGTCGGGGGACTCCTACGAGCAGTACTTC

J: TRBJ1-3
D: -
length: 12
V: TRBV30
size: -
CDR3: CAWAGSGNTIYF
DNA: TGTGCCTGGGCAGGCTCTGGAAACACCATATATTTT

J: TRBJ2-3
D: TRBD2
length: 16
V: TRBV15
size: -
CDR3: CATSGRTSGGTDTQYF
DNA: TGTGCCACCAGCGGAAGGACTAGCGGGGGCACAGATACGCAGTATTTT

J: TRBJ2-5
D: -
length: 12
V: TRBV30
size: -
CDR3: CAWSPRGETQYF
DNA: TGTGCCTGGAGTCCGCGTGGGGAGACCCAGTACTTC

J: TRBJ1-2
D: -
length: 10
V: TRBV29-1
size: -
CDR3: CSVEEGGYTF
DNA: TGCAGCGTTGAAGAGGGTGGCTACACCTTC

J: TRBJ1-3
D: -
length: 14
V: TRBV9
size: -
CDR3: CASSLQGAGNTIYF
DNA: TGTGCCAGCAGCCTACAGGGAGCTGGAAACACCATATATTTT

J: TRBJ2-3
D: -
length: 15
V: TRBV7-2
size: -
CDR3: CASSSSGRGADTQYF
DNA: TGTGCCAGCAGCTCCTCCGGGAGAGGGGCAGATACGCAGTATTTT

J: TRBJ2-1
D: -
length: 13
V: TRBV5-4
size: -
CDR3: CASSSPLGNEQFF
DNA: TGTGCCAGCAGCTCCCCTTTGGGGAATGAGCAGTTCTTC

J: TRBJ2-1
D: -
length: 14
V: TRBV5-1
size: -
CDR3: CASSSGISYNEQFF
DNA: TGCGCCAGCAGCTCTGGTATCTCCTACAATGAGCAGTTCTTC

J: TRBJ2-6
D: TRBD1
length: 18
V: TRBV19
size: -
CDR3: CASSIHRDRSSGANVLTF
DNA: TGTGCCAGTAGTATCCACCGGGACAGGAGCTCTGGGGCCAACGTCCTGACTTTC

J: TRBJ1-2
D: -
length: 14
V: TRBV16
size: -
CDR3: CASSQAHAVGGYTF
DNA: TGTGCCAGCAGCCAAGCGCATGCCGTGGGCGGCTACACCTTC

J: TRBJ2-5
D: -
length: 15
V: TRBV30
size: -
CDR3: CAWTLGQTPKETQYF
DNA: TGTGCCTGGACCCTAGGACAGACCCCGAAGGAGACCCAGTACTTC

J: TRBJ2-7
D: -
length: 13
V: TRBV29-1
size: -
CDR3: CSVVAGTSYEQYF
DNA: TGCAGCGTTGTAGCCGGGACCAGCTACGAGCAGTACTTC

J: TRBJ2-6
D: TRBD1
length: 18
V: TRBV13
size: few
CDR3: CASSLGPPGGSGANVLTF
DNA: TGTGCCAGCAGCTTAGGCCCCCCAGGGGGCTCTGGGGCCAACGTCCTGACTTTC

J: TRBJ1-4
D: -
length: 14
V: TRBV6-1
size: -
CDR3: CASSEAGRGEKLFF
DNA: TGTGCCAGCAGTGAAGCAGGGAGAGGCGAAAAACTGTTTTTT

J: TRBJ2-5
D: -
length: 13
V: TRBV28
size: -
CDR3: CASSPERQETQYF
DNA: TGTGCCAGCAGTCCGGAGAGGCAAGAGACCCAGTACTTC

J: TRBJ2-7
D: -
length: 12
V: TRBV7-2
size: few
CDR3: CASSPSSYEQYF
DNA: TGTGCCAGCAGCCCTAGCTCCTACGAGCAGTACTTC

J: TRBJ2-1
D: -
length: 12
V: TRBV28
size: -
CDR3: CASRTHPNEQFF
DNA: TGTGCCAGCAGGACACACCCGAATGAGCAGTTCTTC

J: TRBJ2-7
D: -
length: 13
V: TRBV7-6
size: -
CDR3: CASSPLTSYEQYF
DNA: TGTGCCAGCAGCCCACTAACTAGCTACGAGCAGTACTTC

J: TRBJ2-3
D: TRBD2
length: 13
V: TRBV28
size: -
CDR3: CATQGGPTDTQYF
DNA: TGTGCCACGCAGGGAGGGCCGACAGATACGCAGTATTTT

J: TRBJ2-7
D: -
length: 12
V: TRBV30
size: few
CDR3: CAWRRLDYEQYF
DNA: TGTGCCTGGAGGCGCCTTGACTACGAGCAGTACTTC

J: TRBJ2-1
D: TRBD2
length: 15
V: TRBV7-9
size: -
CDR3: CASSRRTSSYNEQFF
DNA: TGTGCCAGCAGCCGCAGGACTAGCTCCTACAATGAGCAGTTCTTC

J: TRBJ2-5
D: -
length: 15
V: TRBV27
size: -
CDR3: CASSFRGRGQETQYF
DNA: TGTGCCAGCAGTTTCCGGGGCCGAGGGCAAGAGACCCAGTACTTC

J: TRBJ1-5
D: TRBD1
length: 14
V: TRBV30
size: -
CDR3: CAWSMGQSNQPQHF
DNA: TGTGCCTGGAGCATGGGACAGAGCAATCAGCCCCAGCATTTT

J: TRBJ1-3
D: -
length: 14
V: TRBV5-1
size: -
CDR3: CASSSDITGNTIYF
DNA: TGCGCCAGCAGCTCGGACATTACTGGAAACACCATATATTTT

J: TRBJ2-5
D: -
length: 13
V: TRBV1
size: -
CDR3: CTSTQCGKETQYF
DNA: TGCACCAGCACTCAGTGCGGGAAAGAGACCCAGTACTTC

J: TRBJ2-1
D: -
length: 14
V: TRBV7-2
size: -
CDR3: CASSLQQSYNEQFF
DNA: TGTGCCAGCAGCTTACAACAGAGCTACAATGAGCAGTTCTTC

J: TRBJ2-3
D: TRBD2
length: 15
V: TRBV28
size: -
CDR3: CASSLAGGLWDTQYF
DNA: TGTGCCAGCAGTTTAGCGGGAGGTCTTTGGGATACGCAGTATTTT